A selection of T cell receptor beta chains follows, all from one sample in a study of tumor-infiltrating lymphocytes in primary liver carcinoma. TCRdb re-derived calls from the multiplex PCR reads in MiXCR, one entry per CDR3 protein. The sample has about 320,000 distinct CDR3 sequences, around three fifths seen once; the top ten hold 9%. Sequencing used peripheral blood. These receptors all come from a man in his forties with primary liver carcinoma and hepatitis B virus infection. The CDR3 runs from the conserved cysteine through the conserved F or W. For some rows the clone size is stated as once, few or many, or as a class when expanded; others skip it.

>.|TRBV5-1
CASSEGIAANTEAFF
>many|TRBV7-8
CASREQAFQETQYF
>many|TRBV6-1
CATLAGTGGSPTQFF
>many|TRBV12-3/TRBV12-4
CASSLLESYNEQFF
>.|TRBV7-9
CASSNYQETQHF
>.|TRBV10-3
CTIRLDRGGTVAFF
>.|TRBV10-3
CATTGTSGSLGNMQYF
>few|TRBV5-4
CAIHSGKGINEQFF
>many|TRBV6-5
CASRRLAGGNTGELFF
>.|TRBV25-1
CASSEGWTSGSGDTQYF
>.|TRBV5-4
CASSIAGVGYEQYF
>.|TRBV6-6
CASNRGAFNQPQHF
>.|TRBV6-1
CASSSQAPKEAFF
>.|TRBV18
CASSPQQEITDTQYF
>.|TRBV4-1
CASSLVTVVVQPQHF
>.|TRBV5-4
CASYSTSNGEQYF
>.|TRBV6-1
CASSERGNSEAFF
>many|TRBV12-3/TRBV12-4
CASSLVAGGHGELFF
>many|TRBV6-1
CASIPGQGASPLHF
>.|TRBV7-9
CASSLPTGLETQYF
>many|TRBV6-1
CASSEGDRGLIKLFF
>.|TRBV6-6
CASSLTESNEAFF
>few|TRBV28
CASSLSPRTSGYTF
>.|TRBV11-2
CASSFEGPGRHEQFF
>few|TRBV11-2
CASSSGPRETQYF
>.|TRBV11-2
CASNLEGTSFIQYF
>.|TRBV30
CAWNRNSGNTIYF
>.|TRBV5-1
CASSFGTTNEKLFF
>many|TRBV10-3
CAISEAGGGYEQYF
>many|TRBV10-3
CAITTSVFGTEAFF
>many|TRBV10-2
CASRRVGTDTQYF
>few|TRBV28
CASSSGVAVNFYNEQFF
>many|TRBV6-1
CASSRKRESSYEQYF
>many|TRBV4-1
CASSYRGPESPLHF
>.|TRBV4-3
CASGPKDSTYEQYF
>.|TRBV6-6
CASSCRRQDRVSHLYNEQFF
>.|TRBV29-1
CSVEQAAYTEAFF
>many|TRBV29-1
CSVGQGGFF
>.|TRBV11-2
CASSLAGVLSSYRQYF
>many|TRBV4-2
CASSEAAGAGNQPQHF
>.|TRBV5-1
CASSLNLPGPGANMAKNTQYF
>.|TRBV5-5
CASCLVSTEAFF
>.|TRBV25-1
CASSAAPGGKETQYF
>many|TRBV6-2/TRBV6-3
CASTTTNYNEQFF
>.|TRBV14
CASSPFGQGSGYTF
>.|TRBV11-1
CASTPQIGGSSSDTQYF
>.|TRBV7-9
CASSISGGELGYTF
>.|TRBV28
CASPPRTGGTEAFF
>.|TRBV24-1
CATSDGSSGISYNEQFF
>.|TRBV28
CASSTRGERVCEQYF
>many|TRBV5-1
CASSVQVNYGYTF
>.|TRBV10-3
CAISEVAGGPRNERFF